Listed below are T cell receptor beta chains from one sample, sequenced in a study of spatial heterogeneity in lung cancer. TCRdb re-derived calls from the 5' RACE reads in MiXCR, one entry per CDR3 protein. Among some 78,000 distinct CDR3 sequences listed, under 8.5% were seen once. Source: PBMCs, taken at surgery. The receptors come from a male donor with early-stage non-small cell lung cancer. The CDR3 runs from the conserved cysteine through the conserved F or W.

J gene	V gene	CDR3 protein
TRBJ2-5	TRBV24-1	CATSADSNEETQYF
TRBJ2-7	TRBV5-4	CASSGQGGYEQYF
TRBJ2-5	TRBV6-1	CASSEQSWQETQYF
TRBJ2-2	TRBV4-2	CASSQSATGELFF
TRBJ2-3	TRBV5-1	CASSLTAGGTDTQYF
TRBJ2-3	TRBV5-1	CASCAVAGGDTQYF
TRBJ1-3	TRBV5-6	CASSFSLSPGNTIYF
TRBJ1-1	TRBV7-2	CASSPLRGAFF
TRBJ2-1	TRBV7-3	CASSPRLAGTNEQFF
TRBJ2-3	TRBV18	CASSEQIADDTDTQYF
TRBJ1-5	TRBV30	CAWGRMAGNQPQHF
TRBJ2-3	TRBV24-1	CATSRGTGAMSGTDTQYF
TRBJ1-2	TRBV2	CASSPGGANYGYTF
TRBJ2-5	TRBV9	CASSPSGTSGETQYF
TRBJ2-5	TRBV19	CASSFAGAETQYF
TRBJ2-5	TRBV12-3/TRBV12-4	CASSFQGRGREETQYF
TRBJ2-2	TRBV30	CARTGADEVKLFF
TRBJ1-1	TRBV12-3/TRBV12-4	CASSLAFSDEAFF
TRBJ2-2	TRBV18	CASSPNLAFTGELFF
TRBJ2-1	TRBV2	CASSARQGAPTLPSGEQFF
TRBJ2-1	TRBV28	CASSPLAGAAGEQFF
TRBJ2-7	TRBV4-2	CASSQEGLGTGYYEQYF
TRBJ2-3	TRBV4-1	CASSQDRGGEADTQYF
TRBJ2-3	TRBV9	CASSVVGGSNPDTQYF
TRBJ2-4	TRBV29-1	CSVVGTTLAKNIQYF
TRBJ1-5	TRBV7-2	CASSPRHSNQPQHF
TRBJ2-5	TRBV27	CASSDGLAGVAQYF
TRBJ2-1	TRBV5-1	CASSLAIEWWRSSSYNEQFF
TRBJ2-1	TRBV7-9	CASSVTGAGDNEQFF
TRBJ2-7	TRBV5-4	CASSPGGLADYEQYF
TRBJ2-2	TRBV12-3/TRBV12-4	CASSQLAGLAGELFF
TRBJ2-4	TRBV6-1	CASSAPTIAKNIQYF
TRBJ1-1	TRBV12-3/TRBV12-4	CASSLGDTRTTEAFF
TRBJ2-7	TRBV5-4	CASSFTGAGYEQYF
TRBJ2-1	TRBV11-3	CASSFGQGSYNEQFF
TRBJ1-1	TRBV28	CASSFPGFDLNTEAFF
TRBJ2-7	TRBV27	CASSVRWSNSYEQYF
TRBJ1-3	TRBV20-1	CSARTVGNTIYF
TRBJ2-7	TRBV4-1	CASSQDRGWSEQYF
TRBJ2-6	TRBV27	CASSFYSPGANVLTF
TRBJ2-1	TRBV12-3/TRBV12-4	CASSFAVGNEQFF
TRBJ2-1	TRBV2	CASSVTTSRNEQFF
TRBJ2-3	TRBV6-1	CASSDGRGTDTQYF
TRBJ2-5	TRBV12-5	CASGRGPGETQYF
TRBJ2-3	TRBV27	CASSWGLAGDTDTQYF
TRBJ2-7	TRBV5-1	CASSLWSGAGGNEQYF
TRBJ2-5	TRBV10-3	CAISESKDSQETQYF
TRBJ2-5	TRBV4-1	CASSQGPGDSQETQYF
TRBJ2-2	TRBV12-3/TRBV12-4	CASSLPLGELFF
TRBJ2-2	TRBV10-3	CAISAQTTGAGELFF
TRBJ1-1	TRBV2	CASRYHLGAFF